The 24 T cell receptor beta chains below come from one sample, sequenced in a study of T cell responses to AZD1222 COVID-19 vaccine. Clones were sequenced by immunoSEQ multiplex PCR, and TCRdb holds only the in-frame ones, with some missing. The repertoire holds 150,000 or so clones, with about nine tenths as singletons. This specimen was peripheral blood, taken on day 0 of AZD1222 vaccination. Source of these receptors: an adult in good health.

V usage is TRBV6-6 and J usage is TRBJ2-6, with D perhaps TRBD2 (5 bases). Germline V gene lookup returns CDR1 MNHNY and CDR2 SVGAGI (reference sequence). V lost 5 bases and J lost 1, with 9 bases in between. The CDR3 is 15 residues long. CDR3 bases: TGTGCCAGCAGTACCGGGGTGTCTGGGGCCAACGTCCTGACTTTC. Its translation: CASSTGVSGANVLTF.

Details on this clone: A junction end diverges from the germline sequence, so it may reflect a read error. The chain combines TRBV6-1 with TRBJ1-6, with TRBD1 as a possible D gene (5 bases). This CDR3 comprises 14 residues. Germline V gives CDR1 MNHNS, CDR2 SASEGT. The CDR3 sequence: CASREDSRNSPLHF. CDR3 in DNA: TGTGCCAGCAGGGAAGACAGCAGGAATTCACCCCTCCACTTT.

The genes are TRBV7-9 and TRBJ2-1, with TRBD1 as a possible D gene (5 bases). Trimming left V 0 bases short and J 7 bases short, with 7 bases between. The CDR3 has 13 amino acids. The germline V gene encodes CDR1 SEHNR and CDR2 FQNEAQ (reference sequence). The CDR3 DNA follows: TGTGCCAGCAGCTTAGCAGGGGCGAATGAGCAGTTCTTC. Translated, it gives CASSLAGANEQFF.

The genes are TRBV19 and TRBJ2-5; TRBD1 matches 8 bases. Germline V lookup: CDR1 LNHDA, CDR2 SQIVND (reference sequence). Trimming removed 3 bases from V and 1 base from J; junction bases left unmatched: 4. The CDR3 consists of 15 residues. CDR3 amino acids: CASSIRTGTQETQYF. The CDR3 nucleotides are TGTGCCAGTAGTATTAGGACAGGGACCCAAGAGACCCAGTACTTC.

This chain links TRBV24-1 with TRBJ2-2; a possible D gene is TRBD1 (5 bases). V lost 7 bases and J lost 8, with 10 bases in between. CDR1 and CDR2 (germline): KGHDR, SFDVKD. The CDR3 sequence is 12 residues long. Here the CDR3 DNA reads TGTGCCACCAGCCAGGGTTATGGGGAGCTGTTTTTT. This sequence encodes CATSQGYGELFF.

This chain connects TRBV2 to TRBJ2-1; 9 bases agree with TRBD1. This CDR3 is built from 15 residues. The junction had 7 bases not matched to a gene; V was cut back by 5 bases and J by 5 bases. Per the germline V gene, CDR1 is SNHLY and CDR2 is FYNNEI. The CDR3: CASSPGTGPDNEQFF. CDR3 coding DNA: TGTGCCAGCAGTCCCGGGACAGGGCCAGACAATGAGCAGTTCTTC.

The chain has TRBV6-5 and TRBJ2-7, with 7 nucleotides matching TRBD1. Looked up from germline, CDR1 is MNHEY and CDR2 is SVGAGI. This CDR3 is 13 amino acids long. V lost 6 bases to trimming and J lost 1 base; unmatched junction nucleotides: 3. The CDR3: CASSQGVSYEQYF. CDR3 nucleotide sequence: TGTGCCAGCAGCCAGGGGGTTTCCTACGAGCAGTACTTC.

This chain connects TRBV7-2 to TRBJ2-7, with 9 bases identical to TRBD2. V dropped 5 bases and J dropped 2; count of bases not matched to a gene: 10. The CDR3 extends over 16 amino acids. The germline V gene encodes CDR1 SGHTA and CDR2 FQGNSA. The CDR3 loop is CASSVTSGLAPYEQYF. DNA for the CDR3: TGTGCCAGCAGCGTCACCTCGGGACTAGCTCCCTACGAGCAGTACTTC.

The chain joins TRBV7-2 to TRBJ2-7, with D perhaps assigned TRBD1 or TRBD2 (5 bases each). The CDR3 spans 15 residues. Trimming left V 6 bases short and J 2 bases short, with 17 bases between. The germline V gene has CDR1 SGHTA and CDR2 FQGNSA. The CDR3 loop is CASSESWGSAYEQYF. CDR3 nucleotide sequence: TGTGCCAGCAGTGAAAGTTGGGGGTCTGCCTACGAGCAGTACTTC. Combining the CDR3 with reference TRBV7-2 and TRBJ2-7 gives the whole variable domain GAGVSQSPSNKVTEKGKDVELRCDPISGHTALYWYRQSLGQGLEFLIYFQGNSAPDKSGLPSDRFSAERTGGSVSTLTIQRTQQEDSAVYLCASSESWGSAYEQYFGPGTRLTVT.

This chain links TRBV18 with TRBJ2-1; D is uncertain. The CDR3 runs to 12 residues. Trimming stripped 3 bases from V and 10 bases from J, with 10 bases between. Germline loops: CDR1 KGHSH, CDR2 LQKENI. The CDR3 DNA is TGTGCCAGCTCACCTAACCGTATAGAGCAGTTCTTC. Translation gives CASSPNRIEQFF.

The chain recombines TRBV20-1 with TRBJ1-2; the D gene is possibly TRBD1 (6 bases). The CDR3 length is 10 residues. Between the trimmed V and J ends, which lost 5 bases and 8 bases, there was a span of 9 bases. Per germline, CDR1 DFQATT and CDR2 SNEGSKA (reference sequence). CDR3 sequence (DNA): TGCAGTGCTGGGGACACGGGCTACACCTTC. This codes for CSAGDTGYTF.

CDR3 protein: CASSPEAYSNQPQHF. The CDR3 DNA follows: TGTGCCAGCTCCCCCGAGGCGTATAGCAATCAGCCCCAGCATTTT. The chain joins TRBV18 to TRBJ1-5, with D unclear. V was shortened by 6 bases and J by 0 bases, with 12 bases between the two germline ends. Germline CDR1 and CDR2: KGHSH and LQKENI. The CDR3 totals 15 residues.

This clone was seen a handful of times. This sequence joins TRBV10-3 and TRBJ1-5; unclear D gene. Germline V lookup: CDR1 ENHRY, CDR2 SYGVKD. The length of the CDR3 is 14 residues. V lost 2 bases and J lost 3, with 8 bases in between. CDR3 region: CAISEDNLNQPQHF. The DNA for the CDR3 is TGTGCCATCAGTGAGGACAACCTCAATCAGCCCCAGCATTTT.

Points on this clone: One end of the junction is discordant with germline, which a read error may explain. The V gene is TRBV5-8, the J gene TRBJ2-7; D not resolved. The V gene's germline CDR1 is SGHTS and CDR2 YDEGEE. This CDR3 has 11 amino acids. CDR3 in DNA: TGTGCCAGCAGATTGGATACAGAGCAGTACTTC. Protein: CASRLDTEQYF.

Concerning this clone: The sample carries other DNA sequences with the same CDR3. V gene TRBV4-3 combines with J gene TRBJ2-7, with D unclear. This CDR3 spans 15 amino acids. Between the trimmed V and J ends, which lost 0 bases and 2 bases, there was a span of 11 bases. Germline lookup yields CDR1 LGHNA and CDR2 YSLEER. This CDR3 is CASSQDQPGPYEQYF. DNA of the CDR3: TGCGCCAGCAGCCAAGATCAGCCCGGCCCCTACGAGCAGTACTTC.

The CDR3 reads CASSWVDDTEAFF. The CDR3 nucleotides read TGTGCCAGCAGCTGGGTCGATGACACTGAAGCTTTCTTT. The chain has TRBV5-4 and TRBJ1-1; no clear D. Trimming removed 3 bases from V and 3 bases from J, with 9 bases in between. This CDR3 has 13 amino acids. Germline-derived CDR1 and CDR2 are SGHNT and YYREEE (reference sequence).

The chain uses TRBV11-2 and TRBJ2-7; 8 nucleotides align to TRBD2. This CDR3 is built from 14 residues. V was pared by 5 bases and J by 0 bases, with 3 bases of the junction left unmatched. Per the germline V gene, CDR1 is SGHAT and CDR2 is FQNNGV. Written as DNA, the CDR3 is TGTGCCAGCAGCCCCGGGACTAGCTCCTACGAGCAGTACTTC. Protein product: CASSPGTSSYEQYF.

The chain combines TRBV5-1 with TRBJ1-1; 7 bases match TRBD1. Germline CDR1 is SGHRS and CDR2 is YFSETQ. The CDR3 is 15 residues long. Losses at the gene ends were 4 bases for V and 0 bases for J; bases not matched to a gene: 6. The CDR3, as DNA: TGCGCCAGCAGCAACCCGGGACAGTTGAACACTGAAGCTTTCTTT. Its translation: CASSNPGQLNTEAFF. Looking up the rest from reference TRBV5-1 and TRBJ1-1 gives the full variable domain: KAGVTQTPRYLIKTRGQQVTLSCSPISGHRSVSWYQQTPGQGLQFLFEYFSETQRNKGNFPGRFSGRQFSNSRSEMNVSTLELGDSALYLCASSNPGQLNTEAFFGQGTRLTVV.

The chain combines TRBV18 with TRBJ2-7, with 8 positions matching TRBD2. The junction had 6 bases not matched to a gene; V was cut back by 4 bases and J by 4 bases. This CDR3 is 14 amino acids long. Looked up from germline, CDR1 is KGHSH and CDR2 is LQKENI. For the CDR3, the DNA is TGTGCCAGCTCACAAAAGCGGGGGAGTTACGAGCAGTACTTC. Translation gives CASSQKRGSYEQYF.

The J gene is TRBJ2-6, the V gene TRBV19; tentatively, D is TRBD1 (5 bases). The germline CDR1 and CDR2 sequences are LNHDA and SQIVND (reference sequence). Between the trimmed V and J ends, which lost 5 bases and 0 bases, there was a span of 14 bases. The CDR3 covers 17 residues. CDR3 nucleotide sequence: TGTGCCAGTAGTCAGGGATTAGTAATCTCTGGGGCCAACGTCCTGACTTTC. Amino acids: CASSQGLVISGANVLTF.

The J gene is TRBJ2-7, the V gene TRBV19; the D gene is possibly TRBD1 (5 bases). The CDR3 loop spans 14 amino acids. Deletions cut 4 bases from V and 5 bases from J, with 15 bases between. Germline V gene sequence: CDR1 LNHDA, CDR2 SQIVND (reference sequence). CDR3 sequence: CASSRPGKEHEQYF. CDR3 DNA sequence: TGTGCCAGTAGTAGACCAGGGAAAGAGCACGAGCAGTACTTC.

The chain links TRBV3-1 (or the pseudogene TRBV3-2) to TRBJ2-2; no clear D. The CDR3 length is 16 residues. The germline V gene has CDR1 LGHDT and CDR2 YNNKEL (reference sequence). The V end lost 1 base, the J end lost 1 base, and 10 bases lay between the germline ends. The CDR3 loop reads CASSQGWTGNTGELFF. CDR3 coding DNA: TGTGCCAGCAGCCAAGGATGGACGGGGAACACCGGGGAGCTGTTTTTT.

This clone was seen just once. CDR3 in amino acids: CASSHGQGGSPLHF. The CDR3 region has the DNA TGTGCCAGCAGCCATGGACAGGGTGGTTCACCCCTCCACTTT. The chain recombines TRBV7-8 with TRBJ1-6; 8 bases are shared with TRBD1. V lost 5 bases, J lost 9 bases, and 6 bases stayed unmatched. The CDR3 sequence is 14 residues long. The germline gives CDR1 SGHVS, CDR2 FQNEAQ.

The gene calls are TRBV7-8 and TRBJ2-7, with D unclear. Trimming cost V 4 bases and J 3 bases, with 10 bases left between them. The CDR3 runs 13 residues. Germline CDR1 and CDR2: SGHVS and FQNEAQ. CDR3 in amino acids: CASSSRVLYEQYF. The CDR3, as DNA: TGTGCCAGCAGCTCCCGTGTTCTCTACGAGCAGTACTTC.